This record concerns one T cell receptor beta chain sequence. Its antigen is undetermined. Samples each yielded at least 6 micrograms of total RNA. This specimen comes from a study of blood T cells in healthy people across ages. About the research overall: The capture of about one barcoded beta molecule per two T cells was achieved by template switching. Study observations and caveats: A roughly linear fall in TCR beta diversity per million T cells was seen with increasing age.

The authors ran a second PCR of roughly 7 to 11 cycles using a sample-barcoded 5' primer and a J-beta primer mix. MiXCR, applied by TCRdb to the 5' RACE reads, yields one record per CDR3 protein. The data hold 800,000 to 900,000 distinct CDR3 sequences, with around 62% observed a single time. What was sequenced was blood. This receptor was identified in a man under 40 in good health.

The CDR3 sequence is CASSQFSEQYF. As DNA, the CDR3 is TGTGCCAGCAGCCAATTTAGCGAGCAGTACTTC. The genes are TRBV3-1 and TRBJ2-5; D unresolved. The last part of the DNA fits TRBJ2-7 better; the J call may be wrong. The germline CDR1 and CDR2 sequences are LGHDT and YNNKEL (reference sequence). The CDR3 length is 11 residues.